This T cell receptor beta chain came from a study of T cell responses to AZD1222 COVID-19 vaccine. The CDR3 has 15 amino acids. The germline V gene has CDR1 SGHVS and CDR2 FQNEAQ. Trimming at V came to 1 base and at J to 4 bases, leaving 3 bases not matched to a gene. Generated by immunoSEQ multiplex PCR, the TCRdb table keeps only in-frame clones and is missing some. The repertoire holds roughly 180,000 clones, 90% to 95% seen once, with over 1.5% in the top ten. The chain recombines TRBV7-8 with TRBJ1-2; 10 bases agree with TRBD1. This specimen consisted of peripheral blood, obtained 28 days after the second AZD1222 dose. The source is an adult who received the AZD1222 COVID-19 vaccine. The CDR3 spells CASSLGDRGPYGYTF. CDR3 nucleotides: TGTGCCAGCAGCTTAGGGGACAGGGGTCCCTATGGCTACACCTTC.